The clone carrying this TCR beta chain was seen more than once but under ten times. Profiling relied on immunoSEQ multiplex PCR, and the TCRdb table lists in-frame clones only, not all of them. Seen here are around 140,000 clones, roughly 90% observed once, and the top ten hold 3.5% to 5%. This sample was included in a study of radiation and T cells in renal cell carcinoma. Time point given: baseline pretreatment blood. Treatment described: 15 Gy SBRT to primary tumor, nephrectomy 4 weeks later. Serial blood draws occurred at baseline and 2 and 4 weeks post-SBRT. The patient's renal cell carcinoma had clear cell pathology. The sequencing used blood, collected from a patient whose treatment included radiotherapy and nephrectomy. The source of this sequence is a woman in her 70s with renal cell carcinoma.

The CDR3 DNA sequence: TGCGCCAGCAGCTTGGCCGTCGACAGGGCCACTGAAGCTTTCTTT. This gives the protein CASSLAVDRATEAFF. J is TRBJ1-1 and V is TRBV5-1; 7 positions match TRBD1. V lost 0 bases to trimming and J lost 4 bases; unmatched junction nucleotides: 6. The CDR3 extends over 15 amino acids. CDR1 SGHRS and CDR2 YFSETQ come from the germline V gene.